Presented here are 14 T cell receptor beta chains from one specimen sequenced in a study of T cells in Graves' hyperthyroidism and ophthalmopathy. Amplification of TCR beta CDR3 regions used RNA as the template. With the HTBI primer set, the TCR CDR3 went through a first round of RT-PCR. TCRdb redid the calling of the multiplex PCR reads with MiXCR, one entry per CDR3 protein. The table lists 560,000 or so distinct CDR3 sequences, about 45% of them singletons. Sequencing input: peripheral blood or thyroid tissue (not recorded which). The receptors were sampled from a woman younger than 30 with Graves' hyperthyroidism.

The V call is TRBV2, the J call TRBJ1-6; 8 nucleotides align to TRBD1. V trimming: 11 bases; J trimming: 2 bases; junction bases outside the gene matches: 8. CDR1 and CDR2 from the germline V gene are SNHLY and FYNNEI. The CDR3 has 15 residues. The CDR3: CARWDRSAYNSPLHF. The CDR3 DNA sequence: TGTGCCCGCTGGGACAGGAGCGCCTATAATTCACCCCTCCACTTT.

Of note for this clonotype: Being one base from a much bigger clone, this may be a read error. The CDR3 region has the DNA TGTGCCAGCAGCCTAACCAGGTACACTGAAGCTTTCTTT. It specifies CASSLTRYTEAFF. The chain employs TRBV5-4 and TRBJ1-1; D ambiguous. The CDR3 is 13 residues long. V was clipped by 4 bases and J by 3 bases, with 10 bases between them. The germline gives CDR1 SGHNT, CDR2 YYREEE (reference sequence).

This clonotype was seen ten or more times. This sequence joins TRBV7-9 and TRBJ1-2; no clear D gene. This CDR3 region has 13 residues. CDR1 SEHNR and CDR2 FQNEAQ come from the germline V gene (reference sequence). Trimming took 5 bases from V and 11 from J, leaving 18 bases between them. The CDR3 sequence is CASSKPLGRGYTF. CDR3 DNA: TGTGCCAGCAGCAAGCCATTAGGGCGGGGTTACACCTTC.

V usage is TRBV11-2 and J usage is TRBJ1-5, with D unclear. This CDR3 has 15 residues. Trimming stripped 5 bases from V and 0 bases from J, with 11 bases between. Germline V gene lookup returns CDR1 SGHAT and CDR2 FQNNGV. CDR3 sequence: CASSPGSHSNQPQHF. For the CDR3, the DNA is TGTGCCAGCAGCCCCGGCAGCCATAGCAATCAGCCCCAGCATTTT.

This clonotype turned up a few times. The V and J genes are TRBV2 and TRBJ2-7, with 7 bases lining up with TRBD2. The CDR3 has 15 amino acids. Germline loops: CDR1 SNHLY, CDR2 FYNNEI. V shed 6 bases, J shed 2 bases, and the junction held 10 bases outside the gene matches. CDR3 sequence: CASRGSSSGTYEQYF. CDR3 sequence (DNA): TGTGCCAGCAGGGGGTCGTCTAGCGGAACCTACGAGCAGTACTTC.

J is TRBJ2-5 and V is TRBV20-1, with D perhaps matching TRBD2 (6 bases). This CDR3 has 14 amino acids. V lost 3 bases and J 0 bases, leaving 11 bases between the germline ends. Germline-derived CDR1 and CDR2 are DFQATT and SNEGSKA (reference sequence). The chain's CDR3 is CSASRLAYQETQYF. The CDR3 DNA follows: TGCAGTGCTAGTCGCCTAGCGTACCAAGAGACCCAGTACTTC.

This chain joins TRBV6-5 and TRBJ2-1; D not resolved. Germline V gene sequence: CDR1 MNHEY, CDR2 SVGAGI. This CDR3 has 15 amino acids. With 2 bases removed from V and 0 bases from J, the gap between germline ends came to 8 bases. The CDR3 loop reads CASSYVSSSYNEQFF. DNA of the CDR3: TGTGCCAGCAGTTACGTGTCTAGCTCCTACAATGAGCAGTTCTTC.

CDR3 in DNA: TGTGCCATCAGTACGGGACAGTCTGGAAACACCATATATTTT. Translated, it gives CAISTGQSGNTIYF. The J gene is TRBJ1-3, the V gene TRBV10-3; TRBD1 agrees at 7 bases. V gave up 5 bases and J gave up 1 base; unmatched junction bases: 2. Germline CDR1 reads ENHRY; CDR2 reads SYGVKD. This CDR3 spans 14 amino acids.

The CDR3 reads CSAGQGGETQYF. CDR3 in DNA: TGCAGCGCGGGACAGGGAGGAGAAACCCAGTACTTC. The genes are TRBV29-1 and TRBJ2-5; 9 bases fit TRBD1. CDR1 is SQVTM and CDR2 is ANQGSEA in the germline V gene. Germline trimming cut 7 bases from V and 8 bases from J; bases unmatched to any gene: 8. The CDR3 has 12 amino acids.

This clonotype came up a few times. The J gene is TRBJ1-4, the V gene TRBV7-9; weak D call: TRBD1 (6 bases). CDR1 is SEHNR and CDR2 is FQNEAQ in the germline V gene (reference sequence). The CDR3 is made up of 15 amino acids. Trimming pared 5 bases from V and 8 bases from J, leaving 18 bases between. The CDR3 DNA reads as TGTGCCAGCAGCAAGAACCGGGACATGAGGGAAAAACTGTTTTTT. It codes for CASSKNRDMREKLFF.

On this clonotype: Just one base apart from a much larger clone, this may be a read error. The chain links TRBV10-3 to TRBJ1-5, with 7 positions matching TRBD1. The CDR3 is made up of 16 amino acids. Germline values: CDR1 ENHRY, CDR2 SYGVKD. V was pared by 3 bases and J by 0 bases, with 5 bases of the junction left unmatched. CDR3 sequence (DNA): TGTGCCATCAGTGATTGGGACAGAGTTAGCAATCAGCCCCAGCATTTT. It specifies CAISDWDRVSNQPQHF.

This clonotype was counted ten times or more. The CDR3 sequence: CASSLVAGRDQPQHF. The CDR3, as DNA: TGCGCCAGCAGCTTGGTGGCAGGGCGAGATCAGCCCCAGCATTTT. V usage is TRBV5-1 and J usage is TRBJ1-5; possible D gene TRBD1, 5 bases. Germline V gives CDR1 SGHRS, CDR2 YFSETQ. Deletions cut 0 bases from V and 5 bases from J, with 12 bases between. The CDR3 sequence is 15 residues long.

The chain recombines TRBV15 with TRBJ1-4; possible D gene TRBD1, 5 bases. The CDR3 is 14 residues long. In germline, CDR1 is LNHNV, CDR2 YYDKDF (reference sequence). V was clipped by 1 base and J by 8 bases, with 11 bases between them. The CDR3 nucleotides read TGTGCCACCAGCAGAGCCCAGGGTGACGAAAAACTGTTTTTT. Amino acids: CATSRAQGDEKLFF. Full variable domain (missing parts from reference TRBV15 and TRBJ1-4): DAMVIQNPRYQVTQFGKPVTLSCSQTLNHNVMYWYQQKSSQAPKLLFHYYDKDFNNEADTPDNFQSRRPNTSFCFLDIRSPGLGDTAMYLCATSRAQGDEKLFFGSGTQLSVL.

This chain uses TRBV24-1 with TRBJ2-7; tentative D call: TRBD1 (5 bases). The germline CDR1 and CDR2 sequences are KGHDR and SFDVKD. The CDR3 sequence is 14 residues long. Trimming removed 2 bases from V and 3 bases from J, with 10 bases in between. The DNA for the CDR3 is TGTGCCACCAGTGATTCTGACAGCCTCTACGAGCAGTACTTC. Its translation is CATSDSDSLYEQYF.